Listed below are T cell receptor beta chains from one sample, sequenced in a study of shared clonotypes between healthy human individuals. Clones were read by immunoSEQ multiplex PCR, and TCRdb kept only the in-frame ones, dropping some. The table includes 950,000 to 1,100,000 clones, about 70% detected once. The sample taken for sequencing was memory CD4+ T cells sorted from blood. These receptors all come from a man younger than 35 in good health. Both conserved end residues are part of each CDR3. Each record gives: D gene, J gene, clone size, V gene, CDR3 protein, CDR3 DNA. The D gene is left open where the match is weak. Clone size is given for some rows only: seen once, a few or many times, or a class if the clone is expanded.

>-|TRBJ2-5|-|TRBV5-1
CASTTTLQETQYF
TGCGCCAGCACCACTACTCTCCAAGAGACCCAGTACTTC
>-|TRBJ2-7|-|TRBV5-4
CASSSTLSSYEQYF
TGTGCCAGCAGCTCGACTCTCAGCTCCTACGAGCAGTACTTC
>-|TRBJ2-2|-|TRBV9
CASSRIGGGELFF
TGTGCCAGCAGCAGAATCGGAGGCGGGGAGCTGTTTTTT
>TRBD2|TRBJ2-7|once|TRBV30
CAWTSGIYEQYF
TGTGCCTGGACTAGCGGGATTTACGAGCAGTACTTC
>-|TRBJ2-7|-|TRBV18
CASSPGLEKYEQYF
TGTGCCAGCTCACCCGGACTGGAAAAATACGAGCAGTACTTC
>-|TRBJ1-1|-|TRBV18
CASSPGGQNTEAFF
TGTGCCAGCTCACCGGGCGGACAGAACACTGAAGCTTTCTTT
>-|TRBJ2-3|-|TRBV6-4
CASSDVGGSTDTQYF
TGTGCCAGCAGTGATGTGGGAGGAAGCACAGATACGCAGTATTTT
>TRBD2|TRBJ2-7|-|TRBV11-1
CASSLTSGSFYEQYF
TGTGCCAGCAGCTTAACTAGCGGGAGCTTCTACGAGCAGTACTTC
>-|TRBJ2-2|-|TRBV5-1
CASSLEGNPNTGELFF
TGCGCCAGCAGCTTGGAGGGGAACCCGAACACCGGGGAGCTGTTTTTT
>TRBD2|TRBJ2-1|-|TRBV5-1
CASSPRTRANEQFF
TGCGCCAGCAGCCCCCGGACTAGGGCCAATGAGCAGTTCTTC
>-|TRBJ1-2|-|TRBV18
CASSPSEGSYGYTF
TGTGCCAGCTCACCTTCCGAGGGCAGCTATGGCTACACCTTC
>TRBD1|TRBJ2-7|-|TRBV6-1
CASNLQGSSYEQYF
TGTGCCAGCAACTTACAGGGGTCCTCCTACGAGCAGTACTTC
>-|TRBJ2-2|-|TRBV19
CASRYGGTITGELFF
TGTGCCAGTAGGTATGGGGGGACAATCACCGGGGAGCTGTTTTTT
>-|TRBJ2-2|-|TRBV5-1
CASSLVGNTGELFF
TGCGCCAGCAGCTTGGTAGGAAACACCGGGGAGCTGTTTTTT
>TRBD1|TRBJ1-1|-|TRBV5-1
CASSLEGTGSIEAFF
TGCGCCAGCAGCTTGGAAGGGACAGGGTCGATTGAAGCTTTCTTT
>-|TRBJ2-7|-|TRBV5-1
CASSLEAITYEQYF
TGCGCCAGCAGCTTGGAAGCGATAACCTACGAGCAGTACTTC
>TRBD1|TRBJ1-5|-|TRBV10-2
CASSVGQGTSNQPQHF
TGCGCCAGCAGTGTGGGACAGGGGACGAGCAATCAGCCCCAGCATTTT
>-|TRBJ2-2|-|TRBV6-1
CASSERTNTGELFF
TGTGCCAGCAGTGAAAGGACTAACACCGGGGAGCTGTTTTTT
>TRBD1|TRBJ2-7|-|TRBV6-1
CASSEVRDSVHF
TGTGCCAGCAGTGAAGTAAGGGACAGCGTGCACTTC